The T cell receptor beta chain under discussion was sequenced for a study of T cell responses to AZD1222 COVID-19 vaccine (dated by TCRdb to about 2021). Turning to the overall study: A total of around 240 trial participants underwent TCR sequencing, of whom about 210 received two doses of AZD1222 and some 26 received two doses of the MenACWY control vaccine. Enrollment into the trials was organized by age into subgroups of 18-55, 56-69 and 70-plus years, and those subgroups contained 148, 28 and 57 TCR-sequenced participants, respectively. On the study overall, not on this receptor specifically: The 56-69-year group was small, and its depth increase did not reach significance, likely because of low power. Most participants were white British and females outnumbered males, and the authors suggested that clonal diversity may have been underestimated. Vaccine-associated CD4 TCRs spanned the whole spike protein, with dominant responses in regions 160-218 and 743-854. After two AZD1222 doses, spike-specific TCR breadth and depth were significantly higher than at day 0 and than in MenACWY recipients. Nearly half of unique spike-specific TCRs reportedly recognized epitopes outside regions mutated in the B.1.351 and B.1.1.7 variants. Only six AZD1222 recipients were SARS-CoV-2 seropositive at baseline, limiting conclusions about previously exposed vaccinees. Because no day 14 peak-response samples were available, the repertoires could be characterized only after the peak T cell response.

The CDR3 regions of human TCRbeta chains were subjected to immunosequencing. In the source study's methods: TCRs in the repertoires were compared against a reference library of SARS-CoV-2-specific TCRs that had been generated with the MIRA antigen-specificity platform. Breadth was defined as the fraction of unique TCRs that were SARS-CoV-2-associated, and depth was defined as the fraction of total T cells that were SARS-CoV-2-associated. Using the MIRA data, each spike-specific TCR was mapped to the spike region that the TCR reacts to and placed in a CD4 or CD8 class. Log10-transformed breadth and depth values were compared by one-way ANOVA with Sidak's multiple comparisons tests. The table was pulled from immuneACCESS by TCRdb, which kept in-frame rearrangements only. Such tables lose some clones; where checked, under half of the loss comes from unresolved V genes, and the rest has no known cause. V and J calls and clone size are given by that table; D and trimming were obtained from the DNA. Present in this sample are about 86,000 clones, around nine tenths of which were seen just once. The ten largest clonotypes hold 10% of the sample.

The intended sense of this specimen's time point label: baseline before first vaccination. What this sample's treatment or condition label stands for: meningococcal conjugate vaccine given as trial control. Samples from vaccinated people were obtained from the UK trials COV001 and COV002, which included a single-blind randomized controlled phase 2/3 trial of AZD1222 (ChAdOx1 nCoV-19) in healthy adults. Trial participant PBMC samples were collected at day 0 and day 28 after the second dose for TCRbeta chain sequencing. As for this clone: Its antigen has not been determined. The sample holds no much larger clone one base away, and base qualities are not on file.

This material consisted of peripheral blood, taken on day 0 of MenACWY control vaccination. This TCR was recovered from an adult in good health.

The CDR3 protein: CASSTATGAYNEQFF. Read as DNA, the sequence is TGTGCCAGTAGTACCGCGACAGGGGCCTACAATGAGCAGTTCTTC. Recombination linked TRBV19 to TRBJ2-1, and 8 junction bases match TRBD1. After removal of 4 bases from V and 2 bases from J, the junction retains 4 bases not matched to a gene. The CDR3 measures 15 amino acids from cysteine to phenylalanine. Only the CDR3 DNA stays, 45 bases, in frame from base 1. For CDR1 and CDR2, the germline V gene (reference sequence) lists LNHDA and SQIVND.